This TCR beta chain was retrieved from a study of human T cells and chemical hapten exposure. Study conclusions and caveats: After DPC sensitization, TCRs above 1 in 1000 frequency showed no change.

The germline V gene encodes CDR1 DFQATT and CDR2 SNEGSKA (reference sequence). V shed 7 bases and J shed 0 bases, with 19 bases lying between them. The CDR3 runs 15 residues. With respect to this clonotype: Its antigen is not identified.

TCRdb recomputed calls from the RACE reads with MiXCR, one row per CDR3 protein. The data show around 50,000 distinct CDR3 sequences, 7.5% to 10% seen once. Time point described: patch test 2, 6 weeks after DPC sensitization. The treatment: therapeutic diphenylcyclopropenone sensitization with weekly scalp DPC. V and J are TRBV20-1 and TRBJ2-7, with D possibly called TRBD1 or TRBD2 (5 bases each). The sequence was obtained from a woman in her 50s with alopecia areata. Some clones in this sample may be carry-over from other donors' samples. The sample was whole blood, taken in connection with sensitization to the hapten diphenylcyclopropenone (DPC). The DNA for the CDR3 is TGCAGTGTCCGACCGGGACCTCTGAGCTCCTACGAGCAGTACTTC. Translating gives CSVRPGPLSSYEQYF.